The clone carrying this T cell receptor (beta chain) came up once. A junction end diverges from the germline sequence, so it may reflect a read error. The sample originates from a study of CD8+CD57+ T cells in acquired aplastic anemia. Looking at the study overall: Sorted CD4+ and CD8+ cells gave an average of around 3 ug of DNA.

CDR3 length equals 13 residues. Germline V gene sequence: CDR1 ENHRY, CDR2 SYGVKD. Both TCR beta VDJ combination and CDR3 sequence profiling were carried out. Genomic DNA was the template for this profiling. TCRdb reanalysed the reads using MiXCR and keeps one entry per CDR3 protein. The repertoire includes about 190,000 distinct CDR3 sequences, 48% of them detected once, and around 9.7% sits in the top ten. Patients picked for sequencing had shown CD8+CD57+ cell expansion detected by flow cytometry. The TCR originated in a human donor with aplastic anemia. The chain couples TRBV10-3 to TRBJ2-5; unclear D gene. The sample was sorted CD4+, CD8+, or CD8+CD57+ T cells (not recorded which) from PBMCs. This chain's CDR3 is CASSEILQETQYF. The CDR3 coding sequence is TGTGCCAGCAGTGAGATCCTACAGGAGACCCAGTACTTC.